Following are 25 T cell receptor beta chains from one sample sequenced in a study of cytomegalovirus exposure and HLA in healthy donors. Vbeta (60) and Jbeta (13) primers were used in the PCR. Using immunoSEQ multiplex PCR, the repertoire was profiled, and TCRdb retains in-frame clones only, with some absent. Of under 150,000 clones in the sample, roughly 80% were seen once. Sequencing used PBMCs. Every receptor here comes from a woman aged 35 to 49 in good health and CMV-seronegative.

Concerning this clone: Because it lacks the conserved phenylalanine or tryptophan at the end, this CDR3 is likely a read error. V and J are TRBV28 and TRBJ2-6, with D unresolved. The CDR3 runs 15 residues. The germline V and J ends were trimmed by 4 bases and 2 bases, with 9 bases remaining between them. Germline V CDR1 and CDR2: MDHEN, SYDVKM. The CDR3 here is CASSSPGTGANVLTS. In DNA form, the CDR3 reads TGTGCCAGCAGTTCCCCAGGCACTGGGGCCAACGTCCTGACTTCC.

The chain carries TRBV7-9 and TRBJ2-7, with 8 bases aligning to TRBD1. CDR1 and CDR2 (germline): SEHNR, FQNEAQ (reference sequence). The CDR3 is 13 amino acids. V was clipped by 5 bases and J by 3 bases; unmatched bases: 3. The CDR3 bases are TGTGCCAGCAGCCCGGGACAGGTCTACGAGCAGTACTTC. Translation gives CASSPGQVYEQYF.

The chain carries TRBV6-1 and TRBJ1-2, with D tentatively TRBD1 (6 bases). Trimming stripped 2 bases from V and 2 bases from J, with 12 bases between. The CDR3 sequence is 15 residues long. Germline loops: CDR1 MNHNS, CDR2 SASEGT. The CDR3 DNA reads TGTGCCAGCAGTGAACCTGACAGGAGGAACTATGGCTACACCTTC. This sequence encodes CASSEPDRRNYGYTF.

The chain has TRBV5-1 and TRBJ1-4, with 9 positions matching TRBD1. This CDR3 is 15 amino acids long. V shed 0 bases and J 8 bases; nucleotides not matched to a gene: 5. Germline V gene sequence: CDR1 SGHRS, CDR2 YFSETQ. The chain's CDR3 is CASSLGGQGREKLFF. Written as DNA, the CDR3 is TGCGCCAGCAGCTTGGGAGGACAGGGGCGGGAAAAACTGTTTTTT. Looking up the rest from reference TRBV5-1 and TRBJ1-4 gives the full variable domain: KAGVTQTPRYLIKTRGQQVTLSCSPISGHRSVSWYQQTPGQGLQFLFEYFSETQRNKGNFPGRFSGRQFSNSRSEMNVSTLELGDSALYLCASSLGGQGREKLFFGSGTQLSVL.

The J gene is TRBJ2-6, the V gene TRBV29-1; a possible D gene is TRBD1 (6 bases). The CDR3 loop spans 16 amino acids. V lost 1 base and J lost 2, with 12 bases in between. Germline V lookup: CDR1 SQVTM, CDR2 ANQGSEA. CDR3 in DNA: TGCAGCGTTGAAGTCGAAGGGGGAGCTGGGGCCAACGTCCTGACTTTC. Amino acid sequence: CSVEVEGGAGANVLTF. Full variable domain (rest looked up from reference TRBV29-1 and TRBJ2-6): SAVISQKPSRDICQRGTSLTIQCQVDSQVTMMFWYRQQPGQSLTLIATANQGSEATYESGFVIDKFPISRPNLTFSTLTVSNMSPEDSSIYLCSVEVEGGAGANVLTFGAGSRLTVL.

This chain connects TRBV7-6 to TRBJ2-2; 11 bases agree with TRBD2. Germline CDR1 and CDR2: SGHVS and FNYEAQ. CDR3 length: 17 residues. The ends lost 4 bases at V and 4 bases at J; junction bases unmatched: 8. CDR3 coding DNA: TGTGCCAGCAGCTCCTTACTAGCGGGGGAATCCACCGGGGAGCTGTTTTTT. Translation: CASSSLLAGESTGELFF.

The chain employs TRBV19 and TRBJ2-3; D ambiguous. V lost 3 bases and J lost 1, with 8 bases in between. Germline V gene lookup returns CDR1 LNHDA and CDR2 SQIVND (reference sequence). The CDR3 is 14 residues long. The CDR3 spells CASSIRGGTDTQYF. For the CDR3, the DNA is TGTGCCAGTAGTATCAGAGGTGGCACAGATACGCAGTATTTT.

This rearrangement joins TRBV2 to TRBJ1-5; a weak D match, TRBD1 (5 bases). The CDR3 length is 15 residues. V lost 7 bases and J 0 bases, leaving 13 bases between the germline ends. Germline loops: CDR1 SNHLY, CDR2 FYNNEI. For the CDR3, the DNA is TGTGCCAGCAACACCAGGGTCAGTAGCAATCAGCCCCAGCATTTT. Translated, it gives CASNTRVSSNQPQHF.

The rearrangement links TRBV5-4 to TRBJ1-1; no clear D. Per the germline V gene, CDR1 is SGHNT and CDR2 is YYREEE (reference sequence). The CDR3 covers 14 residues. Trimming left V 1 base short and J 2 bases short, with 9 bases between. Written as DNA, the CDR3 is TGTGCCAGCAGCTTGTTAGACAAAAACACTGAAGCTTTCTTT. It specifies CASSLLDKNTEAFF.

The J gene is TRBJ2-7, the V gene TRBV5-1; TRBD2 is a possible D gene (5 bases). The CDR3 runs 17 residues. Trimming took off 0 bases at V and 0 bases at J, with 16 bases between the two ends. In germline, CDR1 is SGHRS, CDR2 YFSETQ. CDR3 coding DNA: TGCGCCAGCAGCTTGGACCGCGGCAGCGGAGGCTCCTACGAGCAGTACTTC. It translates to CASSLDRGSGGSYEQYF.

This chain uses TRBV7-8 with TRBJ1-1; weak D call: TRBD1 (6 bases). V shed 3 bases and J shed 7 bases, with 15 bases lying between them. Germline loops: CDR1 SGHVS, CDR2 FQNEAQ. The CDR3 consists of 14 residues. In DNA form, the CDR3 reads TGTGCCAGCAGCTTGGCCGGGACAATGAATGAAGCTTTCTTT. Amino acid sequence: CASSLAGTMNEAFF. Drawing the rest from reference TRBV7-8 and TRBJ1-1, the complete variable domain is GAGVSQSPRYKVAKRGQDVALRCDPISGHVSLFWYQQALGQGPEFLTYFQNEAQLDKSGLPSDRFFAERPEGSVSTLKIQRTQQEDSAVYLCASSLAGTMNEAFFGQGTRLTVV.

V is TRBV4-3 and J is TRBJ2-3, with D maybe TRBD1 (6 bases). The CDR3 has 15 amino acids. V was cut by 1 base and J by 2 bases, with 10 bases left in between. Germline assignment: CDR1 LGHNA and CDR2 YSLEER. The CDR3 here is CASSQGQGNTDTQYF. CDR3 sequence (DNA): TGCGCCAGCAGCCAAGGGCAGGGGAACACAGATACGCAGTATTTT.

The rearrangement joins TRBV5-4 to TRBJ2-5, with 11 bases lining up with TRBD1. This CDR3 region has 16 residues. Per the germline V gene, CDR1 is SGHNT and CDR2 is YYREEE (reference sequence). The V gene end was trimmed by 4 bases and the J gene end by 2 bases; junction bases not matched to a gene: 7. CDR3: CASSKARDRGQETQYF. In DNA form, the CDR3 reads TGTGCCAGCAGCAAGGCGCGGGACAGGGGGCAAGAGACCCAGTACTTC.

V and J are TRBV2 and TRBJ1-5; D call uncertain. Per the germline V gene, CDR1 is SNHLY and CDR2 is FYNNEI. V dropped 4 bases and J dropped 2 bases, with 6 bases sitting between them. The CDR3 sequence is 13 residues long. In DNA, the CDR3 is TGTGCCAGCAGTGGGGAGGGCAATCAGCCCCAGCATTTT. It encodes CASSGEGNQPQHF.

The V gene is TRBV4-3, the J gene TRBJ2-5, with 12 bases lining up with TRBD2. Germline trimming cut 0 bases from V and 7 bases from J; bases unmatched to any gene: 9. Germline values: CDR1 LGHNA, CDR2 YSLEER. The CDR3 is 17 amino acids. DNA of the CDR3: TGCGCCAGCAGCCAAGATAGCTCTAGCGGGGGGGCGGCGACCCAGTACTTC. Protein product: CASSQDSSSGGAATQYF.

In its sample, this clone was seen a few times. The chain employs TRBV5-4 and TRBJ1-1; D possibly corresponds to TRBD1 (5 bases). Trimming pared 0 bases from V and 6 bases from J, leaving 12 bases between. The CDR3 is 14 residues long. The germline CDR1 and CDR2 sequences are SGHNT and YYREEE (reference sequence). CDR3 nucleotides: TGTGCCAGCAGCTTGGGCGGCAGGGTCCCTGAAGCTTTCTTT. Its translation: CASSLGGRVPEAFF. The entire variable domain, with the rest obtained from reference TRBV5-4 and TRBJ1-1, is as follows: ETGVTQSPTHLIKTRGQQVTLRCSSQSGHNTVSWYQQALGQGPQFIFQYYREEENGRGNFPPRFSGLQFPNYSSELNVNALELDDSALYLCASSLGGRVPEAFFGQGTRLTVV.

This sequence joins TRBV19 and TRBJ2-1; TRBD2 agrees at 9 bases. CDR3 size: 15 residues. Germline assignment: CDR1 LNHDA and CDR2 SQIVND (reference sequence). V lost 4 bases to trimming and J lost 6 bases; unmatched junction nucleotides: 7. CDR3 in DNA: TGTGCCAGTAGTACGGGGGCGGGAGGGCCCAATGAGCAGTTCTTC. Its protein is CASSTGAGGPNEQFF.

Only a few counts were recorded for this clone. This chain connects TRBV19 to TRBJ2-3; a weak D match, TRBD2 (5 bases). The CDR3 totals 18 residues. V shed 0 bases and J shed 3 bases, with 19 bases lying between them. Germline V gene sequence: CDR1 LNHDA, CDR2 SQIVND (reference sequence). CDR3 sequence (DNA): TGTGCCAGTAGTATAGATGGGATCCGAGAGGGTTGGACAGATACGCAGTATTTT. This codes for CASSIDGIREGWTDTQYF. Full variable domain (outside the CDR3, taken from reference TRBV19 and TRBJ2-3): DGGITQSPKYLFRKEGQNVTLSCEQNLNHDAMYWYRQDPGQGLRLIYYSQIVNDFQKGDIAEGYSVSREKKESFPLTVTSAQKNPTAFYLCASSIDGIREGWTDTQYFGPGTRLTVL.

The chain carries TRBV18 and TRBJ2-2, with a weak D call TRBD1 (6 bases). V shed 2 bases and J shed 2 bases, with 9 bases lying between them. The length of the CDR3 is 15 residues. Germline CDR1 and CDR2: KGHSH and LQKENI. The CDR3 region has the DNA TGTGCCAGCTCACCATCGGGACAAAACACCGGGGAGCTGTTTTTT. Its translation is CASSPSGQNTGELFF.

This chain uses TRBV4-3 with TRBJ2-1, with TRBD2 identical over 9 bases. Germline CDR1 and CDR2: LGHNA and YSLEER. Trimming removed 2 bases from V and 3 bases from J; junction bases left unmatched: 5. This CDR3 spans 16 amino acids. CDR3 nucleotides: TGCGCCAGCAGCCAATCAAGTAGCGGGGGCTACAATGAGCAGTTCTTC. Its protein product is CASSQSSSGGYNEQFF.

The DNA for the CDR3 is TGTGCCAGCAGGCGGGGCGACCCACAAGAGACCCAGTACTTC. This sequence encodes CASRRGDPQETQYF. This chain connects TRBV6-1 to TRBJ2-5, with D perhaps matching TRBD2 (6 bases). The CDR3 spans 14 residues. With 6 bases removed from V and 2 bases from J, the gap between germline ends came to 13 bases. The germline V gene has CDR1 MNHNS and CDR2 SASEGT.

The chain has TRBV4-2 and TRBJ2-2; weak D call: TRBD1 (5 bases). The V gene's germline CDR1 is LGHNA and CDR2 YNFKEQ. The CDR3 is 14 residues long. Trimming removed 4 bases from V and 4 bases from J, with 10 bases in between. The DNA of the CDR3 is TGTGCCAGCAGCCGCGGCAGGGCCACCGGGGAGCTGTTTTTT. This encodes CASSRGRATGELFF.

J is TRBJ1-6 and V is TRBV4-3; 9 bases map to TRBD1. The CDR3 length is 14 residues. V lost 1 base, J lost 9 bases, and 1 base stayed unmatched. Per germline, CDR1 LGHNA and CDR2 YSLEER. Written as DNA, the CDR3 is TGCGCCAGCAGCCAAGGACAGGGGGGTTCACCCCTCCACTTT. Its translation: CASSQGQGGSPLHF.

The CDR3 spells CASSIGTSYSGEQYF. The CDR3 bases are TGTGCCAGCAGTATCGGGACATCTTACTCGGGCGAGCAGTACTTC. V usage is TRBV28 and J usage is TRBJ2-7, with D possibly being TRBD1 (6 bases). The CDR3 loop spans 15 amino acids. Germline assignment: CDR1 MDHEN and CDR2 SYDVKM. Trimming cost V 5 bases and J 6 bases, with 20 bases left between them.

This chain links TRBV4-2 with TRBJ2-5; the match to TRBD2 covers 7 bases. Germline CDR1 and CDR2: LGHNA and YNFKEQ. J was trimmed by 1 base and V by 3 bases; bases with no gene match: 17. The CDR3 is 19 residues long. The CDR3 region has the DNA TGTGCCAGCAGCCAGGCGGCGGCTAGCGGAGATCCCTCCCAAGAGACCCAGTACTTC. Its protein is CASSQAAASGDPSQETQYF.